Listed below are T cell receptor beta chains from one sample, sequenced in a study of somatic mutations in cytotoxic T cells in rheumatoid arthritis. Repertoires were generated with immunoSEQ multiplex PCR, while TCRdb's copy carries only in-frame clones and drops some. This sample has some 40,000 clones, with about 80% found just once. The sample consisted of CD8+ T cells sorted from blood. The source is a man in his forties or fifties in good health. Both conserved end residues are part of each CDR3. D genes are given only for firm matches. Clone size is shown for a subset of rows, as once, few, many or a class of expanded clone.

V: TRBV7-6; J: TRBJ2-1; size: few; D: TRBD2; CDR3: CASSLLAGAYNEQFF; DNA: TGTGCCAGCAGCCTCCTAGCGGGAGCCTACAATGAGCAGTTCTTC
V: TRBV5-1; J: TRBJ2-7; size: -; D: -; CDR3: CASSPGYEQYF; DNA: TGCGCCAGCAGCCCTGGCTACGAGCAGTACTTC
V: TRBV14; J: TRBJ2-7; size: -; D: -; CDR3: CASSQGQGGHEQYF; DNA: TGTGCCAGCAGCCAAGGACAGGGAGGCCACGAGCAGTACTTC
V: TRBV7-9; J: TRBJ2-2; size: few; D: TRBD2; CDR3: CASRSTGGDTGELFF; DNA: TGTGCCAGCAGGTCGACGGGAGGGGACACCGGGGAGCTGTTTTTT
V: TRBV11-2; J: TRBJ1-2; size: -; D: TRBD1; CDR3: CASSLGTGDGYTF; DNA: TGTGCCAGCAGCTTAGGAACAGGGGATGGCTACACCTTC
V: TRBV29-1; J: TRBJ2-7; size: -; D: -; CDR3: CSVEAEAVSSYEQYF; DNA: TGCAGCGTTGAAGCAGAAGCGGTTAGCTCCTACGAGCAGTACTTC
V: TRBV15; J: TRBJ1-1; size: -; D: -; CDR3: CATGKDGNTEAFF; DNA: TGTGCCACGGGAAAGGACGGGAACACTGAAGCTTTCTTT
V: TRBV28; J: TRBJ1-1; size: -; D: -; CDR3: CASSLLQGSEAFF; DNA: TGTGCCAGCAGTTTATTACAGGGCTCTGAAGCTTTCTTT
V: TRBV28; J: TRBJ2-2; size: -; D: -; CDR3: CASSPRGPSGELFF; DNA: TGTGCCAGCAGTCCCCGGGGGCCCTCGGGGGAGCTGTTTTTT
V: TRBV7-6; J: TRBJ2-7; size: -; D: -; CDR3: CASSWSQGAEQYF; DNA: TGTGCCAGCAGTTGGTCCCAGGGTGCCGAGCAGTACTTC
V: TRBV27; J: TRBJ1-2; size: once; D: TRBD1; CDR3: CASRTGGDGYTF; DNA: TGTGCCAGCAGAACAGGGGGCGATGGCTACACCTTC
V: TRBV21-1; J: TRBJ2-4; size: few; D: -; CDR3: CASSNEPREELAKNIQYF; DNA: TGTGCCAGCAGCAATGAACCAAGGGAGGAACTAGCCAAAAACATTCAGTACTTC
V: TRBV5-8; J: TRBJ2-7; size: -; D: TRBD2; CDR3: CASSPGASGVSYEQYF; DNA: TGTGCCAGCAGCCCCGGGGCTAGCGGGGTTTCCTACGAGCAGTACTTC
V: TRBV7-9; J: TRBJ1-4; size: -; D: -; CDR3: CASSFGREATNEKLFF; DNA: TGTGCCAGCAGCTTCGGCAGGGAGGCAACTAATGAAAAACTGTTTTTT
V: TRBV14; J: TRBJ2-7; size: -; D: -; CDR3: CASSPWEVYEQYF; DNA: TGTGCCAGCAGCCCGTGGGAGGTTTACGAGCAGTACTTC
V: TRBV19; J: TRBJ1-5; size: -; D: -; CDR3: CASSIWEGDQPQHF; DNA: TGTGCCAGTAGTATATGGGAGGGGGATCAGCCCCAGCATTTT
V: TRBV28; J: TRBJ2-7; size: -; D: -; CDR3: CASSFRVYEQYF; DNA: TGTGCCAGCAGTTTCAGGGTCTACGAGCAGTACTTC